Each of the 5 T cell receptor beta chains below was sequenced from the same sample in a study of T cell responses to AZD1222 COVID-19 vaccine. The repertoire was sequenced with immunoSEQ multiplex PCR; TCRdb's copy has only in-frame clones and lacks some. The sample includes around 83,000 clones, roughly 88% of them seen just once. Sequenced here: peripheral blood, sampled on day 0 of AZD1222 vaccination. Receptors were obtained from an adult in good health.

V gene TRBV29-1 combines with J gene TRBJ2-2; TRBD1 matches at 8 bases. The CDR3 has 20 residues. CDR1 SQVTM and CDR2 ANQGSEA come from the germline V gene. V lost 7 bases and J lost 2; bases outside the gene matches: 24. The CDR3 DNA sequence: TGCAGCGCCGTAGGAGGTTTTGGACAGGGTGCTAGAAGTAACACCGGGGAGCTGTTTTTT. Its translation is CSAVGGFGQGARSNTGELFF.

The chain is built from TRBV18 and TRBJ1-2, with TRBD1 matching 7 bases. Germline V gene lookup returns CDR1 KGHSH and CDR2 LQKENI. CDR3 length: 13 amino acids. Trimming at V came to 4 bases and at J to 8 bases, leaving 7 bases not matched to a gene. The CDR3 DNA is TGTGCCAGCTCACGAGACAGGGTAGGAGGCTACACCTTC. Amino acid sequence: CASSRDRVGGYTF.

V and J are TRBV2 and TRBJ1-4, with TRBD1 as a possible D gene (5 bases). This CDR3 is built from 12 residues. Trimming left V 11 bases short and J 8 bases short, with 15 bases between. CDR1 is SNHLY and CDR2 is FYNNEI in the germline V gene. The CDR3 nucleotides read TGTGCCGGGTCGGGACTCCGAGAAAAACTGTTTTTT. It yields the protein CAGSGLREKLFF.

V usage is TRBV2 and J usage is TRBJ2-6; D unclear. The V gene lost 11 bases and the J gene lost 4 bases, with 15 bases spanning the gap. Per the germline V gene, CDR1 is SNHLY and CDR2 is FYNNEI. CDR3 length: 14 amino acids. DNA for the CDR3: TGTGCCTCCGCTTTTTTTGGGGGGGCCAACGTCCTGACTTTC. Translated: CASAFFGGANVLTF.

This clone was detected a few times. One end of the junction fails to match germline, which may point to a read error. The rearrangement uses TRBV7-7 and TRBJ2-7; D is possibly TRBD2 (5 bases). CDR3 length: 15 amino acids. CDR1 and CDR2 from the germline V gene are SSHAT and FNYEAQ (reference sequence). DNA for the CDR3: TGTGCTAGCAGCCTCGGTGTCGGCCGGGATGGCGAGCAGTACTTC. This translates into CASSLGVGRDGEQYF.